The 18 T cell receptor beta chains reported below all come from one sample, sequenced in a study of blood T cells in healthy people across ages. Primers used in a second PCR of about 6 to 11 cycles were a sample-barcoded 5' primer and a J-beta primer mix. From the 5' RACE reads, TCRdb called clonotypes with MiXCR, one entry per CDR3 protein. The sample consists of roughly 700,000 distinct CDR3 sequences, over 45% of them appearing once. The sample comprised blood. Source of these receptors: a woman aged 60 to 75 in good health.

This clonotype was detected once. This chain connects TRBV7-9 to TRBJ2-4; the D gene could be TRBD1 or TRBD2 (6 bases each). Trimming pared 8 bases from V and 15 bases from J, leaving 17 bases between. Germline V CDR1 and CDR2: SEHNR, FQNEAQ (reference sequence). CDR3 length: 11 amino acids. In DNA form, the CDR3 reads TGTGCCAGCGGGTCGGGGGCGTTTTTGTACTTC. Its translation: CASGSGAFLYF.

The chain links TRBV9 to TRBJ2-2, with 9 nucleotides matching TRBD2. CDR1 is SGDLS and CDR2 is YYNGEE in the germline V gene. V lost 0 bases, J lost 4 bases, and 1 base stayed unmatched. The CDR3 runs 15 residues. The CDR3 DNA is TGTGCCAGCAGCGTAGGTAGCGGGAGCACCGGGGAGCTGTTTTTT. Its translation is CASSVGSGSTGELFF.

The chain employs TRBV2 and TRBJ1-4, with D uncertain. CDR3 length: 15 amino acids. Germline CDR1 reads SNHLY; CDR2 reads FYNNEI. Trimming pared 0 bases from V and 7 bases from J, leaving 12 bases between. The CDR3 spells CASSEAGERIEKLFF. The CDR3 DNA sequence: TGTGCCAGCAGTGAAGCAGGTGAACGAATTGAAAAACTGTTTTTT.

The chain combines TRBV7-2 with TRBJ1-1, with 8 bases fitting TRBD1. The V gene end was trimmed by 7 bases and the J gene end by 4 bases; junction bases not matched to a gene: 11. Per germline, CDR1 SGHTA and CDR2 FQGNSA. The CDR3 is 15 residues long. The CDR3 coding sequence is TGTGCCAGCACCATTCGAGGACAGGGAAGCACTGAAGCTTTCTTT. The encoded protein is CASTIRGQGSTEAFF.

The chain recombines TRBV7-6 with TRBJ1-1; possible D gene TRBD1, 6 bases. V was shortened by 4 bases and J by 8 bases, with 17 bases between the two germline ends. Germline CDR1 is SGHVS and CDR2 is FNYEAQ. The CDR3 spans 14 residues. CDR3 bases: TGTGCCAGCAGCTCCGACAGGATCTCAAGGGAAGCTTTCTTT. Residues: CASSSDRISREAFF. The whole variable domain, remainder taken from reference TRBV7-6 and TRBJ1-1, is GAGVSQSPRYKVTKRGQDVALRCDPISGHVSLYWYRQALGQGPEFLTYFNYEAQQDKSGLPNDRFSAERPEGSISTLTIQRTEQRDSAMYRCASSSDRISREAFFGQGTRLTVV.

This clonotype was seen a handful of times. The chain recombines TRBV12-3 or TRBV12-4 with TRBJ1-1, with a weak D call TRBD1 (6 bases). Trimming took 3 bases from V and 10 from J, leaving 9 bases between them. This CDR3 is 11 amino acids long. The CDR3 here is CASSLGAGAFF. CDR3 DNA sequence: TGTGCCAGCAGTTTGGGGGCTGGAGCTTTCTTT.

This clonotype was seen a few times. The rearrangement uses TRBV20-1 and TRBJ2-5; TRBD2 is a possible D gene (6 bases). The germline V gene has CDR1 DFQATT and CDR2 SNEGSKA (reference sequence). The V end lost 5 bases, the J end lost 5 bases, and 18 bases lay between the germline ends. The CDR3 runs to 14 residues. The CDR3 DNA reads as TGCAGTGCTCGCAAGAGACCAGGAGGGGAGACCCAGTACTTC. As protein: CSARKRPGGETQYF.

This chain connects TRBV6-2 or TRBV6-3 to TRBJ2-7; 11 bases align to TRBD2. V shed 5 bases, J shed 0 bases, and the junction held 12 bases outside the gene matches. Germline lookup yields CDR1 MNHEY and CDR2 SVGEGT. This CDR3 is built from 18 residues. The CDR3 loop reads CASSPGLAVPPYSYEQYF. CDR3 DNA: TGTGCCAGCAGTCCGGGACTAGCGGTTCCACCCTACTCCTACGAGCAGTACTTC.

V and J are TRBV15 and TRBJ1-4; 8 positions agree with TRBD1. Trimming cost V 5 bases and J 6 bases; bases outside gene matches: 8. The germline CDR1 and CDR2 sequences are LNHNV and YYDKDF (reference sequence). This CDR3 has 15 amino acids. The CDR3 sequence is CATSSGAGGDEKLFF. In DNA, the CDR3 is TGTGCCACCAGCTCTGGGGCAGGGGGCGATGAAAAACTGTTTTTT.

The CDR3 sequence is CAISLSSGIHEQYF. In DNA, the CDR3 is TGTGCCATCAGTTTGTCTAGCGGGATACACGAGCAGTACTTC. The chain combines TRBV10-3 with TRBJ2-5; 9 bases are shared with TRBD2. The DNA end is more similar to TRBJ2-7, so the J call may be wrong. Per germline, CDR1 ENHRY and CDR2 SYGVKD. The CDR3 consists of 14 residues.

As concerns this clonotype: One junction end does not reproduce the germline sequence, and a read error may be involved. The chain uses TRBV4-3 and TRBJ1-2; 7 bases are a match to TRBD1. Germline-derived CDR1 and CDR2 are LGHNA and YSLEER. The CDR3 loop spans 14 amino acids. CDR3 sequence: CASSKEQGPNGYTF. The CDR3 DNA reads as TGCGCCAGCAGCAAAGAACAGGGGCCGAACGGCTACACCTTC.

This clonotype was counted between two and nine times. The genes are TRBV7-2 and TRBJ1-1, with D possibly being TRBD1 (6 bases). There are 13 residues in the CDR3. Trimming cost V 6 bases and J 3 bases, with 11 bases left between them. Germline values: CDR1 SGHTA, CDR2 FQGNSA. The CDR3 region has the DNA TGTGCCAGCAGACAGGGAGGGGACACTGAAGCTTTCTTT. Its protein product is CASRQGGDTEAFF.

The V and J genes are TRBV3-1 and TRBJ2-1, with D possibly matching TRBD2 (5 bases). The length of the CDR3 is 12 residues. From germline, CDR1 is LGHDT and CDR2 YNNKEL (reference sequence). Trimming removed 6 bases from V and 14 bases from J, with 17 bases in between. Here the CDR3 DNA reads TGTGCCAGCAGTTGTTACATCGGGAATGAGTTCTTC. Amino acid sequence: CASSCYIGNEFF.

This rearrangement joins TRBV5-1 to TRBJ2-7; the D gene is possibly TRBD1 (6 bases). Per the germline V gene, CDR1 is SGHRS and CDR2 is YFSETQ. The length of the CDR3 is 15 residues. The V gene lost 3 bases and the J gene lost 0 bases, with 13 bases spanning the gap. CDR3 amino acids: CASSYGQTRSYEQYF. The CDR3 bases are TGCGCCAGCAGCTACGGACAGACCCGCTCCTACGAGCAGTACTTC.

V and J are TRBV20-1 and TRBJ2-6; perhaps TRBD1 as D (5 bases). The CDR3 has 14 amino acids. The ends were cut back, 6 bases at V and 4 bases at J, with 13 bases in the middle. Germline-derived CDR1 and CDR2 are DFQATT and SNEGSKA (reference sequence). In DNA form, the CDR3 reads TGCAGTGCGATGCAGGGATCGGGGGCCAACGTCCTGACTTTC. Protein sequence: CSAMQGSGANVLTF.

This sequence joins TRBV7-2 and TRBJ1-6; TRBD1 matches at 9 bases. CDR1 is SGHTA, CDR2 FQGNSA, per germline. The CDR3 extends over 16 amino acids. The V and J ends lost 1 base and 12 bases, in that order; junction bases with no gene match: 10. CDR3 in DNA: TGTGCCAGCAGCTTAGATGGAGGGACAGGGAGGCGACCCCTCCACTTT. Residues: CASSLDGGTGRRPLHF.

This clonotype was recorded only once. The chain carries TRBV27 and TRBJ2-1, with 7 bases fitting TRBD1. Germline CDR1 and CDR2: MNHEY and SMNVEV (reference sequence). CDR3 size: 17 residues. After removal of 5 bases from V and 9 bases from J, the junction contained 19 bases not matched to a gene. CDR3 nucleotide sequence: TGTGCCAGCAGTCCACGCCATATGACAGGGATAAGGAGTGAGCAGTTCTTC. This encodes CASSPRHMTGIRSEQFF.

V is TRBV7-9 and J is TRBJ2-6, with D tentatively TRBD2 (5 bases). Germline CDR1 is SEHNR and CDR2 is FQNEAQ (reference sequence). The CDR3 covers 15 residues. Trimming took off 2 bases at V and 3 bases at J, with 8 bases between the two ends. CDR3 residues: CASSLQRRGANVLTF. DNA for the CDR3: TGTGCCAGCAGCTTACAGCGGCGTGGGGCCAACGTCCTGACTTTC.